This note documents a single T cell receptor beta chain sequence. These data are taken from a study of control samples from healthy donors and cancer patients. V dropped 3 bases and J dropped 5 bases, with 9 bases sitting between them. CDR3 length: 14 residues. Germline assignment: CDR1 SGHRS and CDR2 YFSETQ. TCRdb's table, derived via immunoSEQ multiplex PCR, lists solely in-frame clones and lacks some. The profile covers 120,000 to 150,000 clones, with 92% appearing a single time and roughly 12% taken by the ten largest. This clonotype was obtained from a man younger than 45 in good health. Source material: blood. This chain joins TRBV5-1 and TRBJ1-6, with TRBD1 as a possible D gene (6 bases). For the CDR3, the DNA is TGCGCCAGCAGCTCGGGGGGCGATAATTCACCCCTCCACTTT. Translation: CASSSGGDNSPLHF.